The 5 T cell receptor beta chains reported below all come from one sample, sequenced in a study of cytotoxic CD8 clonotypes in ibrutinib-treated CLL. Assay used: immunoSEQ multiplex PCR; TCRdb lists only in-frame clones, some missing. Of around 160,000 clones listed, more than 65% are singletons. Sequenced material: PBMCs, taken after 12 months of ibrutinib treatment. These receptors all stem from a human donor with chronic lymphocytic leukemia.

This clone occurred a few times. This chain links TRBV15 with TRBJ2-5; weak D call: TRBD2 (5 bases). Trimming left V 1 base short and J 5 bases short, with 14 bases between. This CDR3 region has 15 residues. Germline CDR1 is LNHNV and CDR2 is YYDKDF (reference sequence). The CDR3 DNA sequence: TGTGCCACCAGCAGAGTCTTGGGTGGCGGGGAGACCCAGTACTTC. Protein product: CATSRVLGGGETQYF.

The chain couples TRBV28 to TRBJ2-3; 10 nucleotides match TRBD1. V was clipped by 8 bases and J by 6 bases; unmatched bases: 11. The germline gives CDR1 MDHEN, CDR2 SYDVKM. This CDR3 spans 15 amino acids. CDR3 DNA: TGTGCCAGCTCCGCCGGGACAGGGGAGGTGGATACGCAGTATTTT. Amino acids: CASSAGTGEVDTQYF.

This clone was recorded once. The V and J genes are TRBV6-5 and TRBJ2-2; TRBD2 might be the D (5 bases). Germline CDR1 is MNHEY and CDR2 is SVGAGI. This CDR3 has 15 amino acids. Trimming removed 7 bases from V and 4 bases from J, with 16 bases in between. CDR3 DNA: TGTGCCAGCACTACGCGAGCGGCACGCACCGGGGAGCTGTTTTTT. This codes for CASTTRAARTGELFF.

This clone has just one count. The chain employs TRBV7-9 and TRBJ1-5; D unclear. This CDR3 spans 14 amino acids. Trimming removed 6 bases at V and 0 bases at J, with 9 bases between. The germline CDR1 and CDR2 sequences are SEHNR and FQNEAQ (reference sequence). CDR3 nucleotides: TGTGCCAGCAGGTCAAGTTATAGCAATCAGCCCCAGCATTTT. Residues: CASRSSYSNQPQHF.

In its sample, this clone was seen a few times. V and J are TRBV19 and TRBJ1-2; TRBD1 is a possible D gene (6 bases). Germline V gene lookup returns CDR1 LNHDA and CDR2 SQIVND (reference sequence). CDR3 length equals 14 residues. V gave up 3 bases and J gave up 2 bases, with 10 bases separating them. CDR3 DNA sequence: TGTGCCAGTAGTATTGTTCAGGGGAACTATGGCTACACCTTC. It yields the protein CASSIVQGNYGYTF.